The T cell receptor beta chain under discussion was sequenced for a study of blood T cell repertoires in COVID-19. Across the whole study: Material from acute and convalescent COVID-19 was sourced from the United States, Italy and Spain. PBMCs, B-cell-depleted T cells, or T cells provided the cDNA or gDNA that made up the material.

In the original processing: Nucleated cell number was recorded as an estimate derived from reference gene primer amplification. Using immunoSEQ multiplex PCR, the repertoire was profiled, and TCRdb retains in-frame clones only, with some absent. The DNA was the basis for D and trimming; V, J and clone size are from that table. The sample consists of under 300,000 clones, approximately 80% of them appearing once. Germline loops: CDR1 SGHRS, CDR2 YFSETQ. Trimming took off 0 bases at V and 6 bases at J, with 12 bases between the two ends. There are 14 residues in the CDR3. The chain couples TRBV5-1 to TRBJ1-2, with D uncertain. Input material: peripheral blood. The sequence was collected from a woman aged 40 to 50 with active or convalescent COVID-19. CDR3 residues: CASSLGQAVDGYTF. The CDR3 DNA sequence: TGCGCCAGCAGCTTGGGCCAGGCCGTCGATGGCTACACCTTC.